A few counts support the clone carrying this T cell receptor beta chain. Its antigen is unidentified. These data come from a study of T cells in Graves' hyperthyroidism and ophthalmopathy. Notes on the study in general: Most clonotypes that expanded in the thyroid above 0.001 also showed up in blood.

Exclusion of a patient resulted from uncontrolled infection, other autoimmune disease, pregnancy or lactation. Diagnoses were made from clinical symptoms, serum measures (thyroxine and TRAb), thyroid ultrasound and orbital computed tomography. RNA transcripts yielded amplified TCR beta CDR3 regions. The HTBI set primed first-round TCR CDR3 RT-PCR. Each CDR3 protein gets one entry after TCRdb re-called the multiplex PCR reads with MiXCR. The table has about 500,000 distinct CDR3 sequences, roughly 45% seen once. The V end lost 2 bases, the J end lost 1 base, and 12 bases lay between the germline ends. CDR1 SGHRS and CDR2 YFSETQ come from the germline V gene. The CDR3 contains 15 residues.

This chain connects TRBV5-1 to TRBJ1-1, with unresolved D. Material for sequencing was peripheral blood or thyroid tissue (not recorded which). This sequence originates from an adult woman with Graves' disease, either hyperthyroidism or ophthalmopathy (not recorded which). The CDR3 DNA sequence: TGCGCCAGCAGCTTATGGACGGGGAAGAACACTGAAGCTTTCTTT. It codes for CASSLWTGKNTEAFF.